These 3 T cell receptor beta chains came from one sample sequenced in a study of CD8+ T cells in alopecia areata. The treatment is: oral pan-JAK inhibitor, 5-10 mg twice daily. Extraction and reverse transcription of RNA yielded cDNA as the sequencing template. Sequencing was performed with immunoSEQ multiplex PCR; in TCRdb, only in-frame clones are kept and a portion is missing. This table has 150,000 to 250,000 clones, 55% to 70% appearing once. Sequenced material: CD4+ T cells sorted from blood, taken at week 4, from a patient treated with tofacitinib. The origin of the receptors is a human donor with alopecia areata.

The chain combines TRBV5-6 with TRBJ2-7; 7 positions match TRBD1. CDR3 length equals 12 residues. Germline CDR1 reads SGHDT; CDR2 reads YYEEEE. V dropped 5 bases and J dropped 3; count of bases not matched to a gene: 2. CDR3 sequence reads: CASSHRGYEQYF. Written as DNA, the CDR3 is TGTGCCAGCAGTCACAGGGGCTACGAGCAGTACTTC.

This chain links TRBV29-1 with TRBJ1-6, with D unresolved. V shed 4 bases and J shed 7 bases, with 20 bases lying between them. Germline V lookup: CDR1 SQVTM, CDR2 ANQGSEA. This CDR3 is built from 16 residues. The CDR3 region has the DNA TGCAGCGTTGCTACTTCGGCCGCTTGGTCGAATTCACCCCTCCACTTT. This gives the protein CSVATSAAWSNSPLHF.

The rearrangement joins TRBV10-3 to TRBJ2-1; no reliable D call. The CDR3 covers 11 residues. In germline, CDR1 is ENHRY, CDR2 SYGVKD. With 10 bases removed from V and 4 bases from J, the gap between germline ends came to 8 bases. The CDR3 DNA follows: TGTGCCACCCATGAGTACAATGAGCAGTTCTTC. Protein: CATHEYNEQFF.